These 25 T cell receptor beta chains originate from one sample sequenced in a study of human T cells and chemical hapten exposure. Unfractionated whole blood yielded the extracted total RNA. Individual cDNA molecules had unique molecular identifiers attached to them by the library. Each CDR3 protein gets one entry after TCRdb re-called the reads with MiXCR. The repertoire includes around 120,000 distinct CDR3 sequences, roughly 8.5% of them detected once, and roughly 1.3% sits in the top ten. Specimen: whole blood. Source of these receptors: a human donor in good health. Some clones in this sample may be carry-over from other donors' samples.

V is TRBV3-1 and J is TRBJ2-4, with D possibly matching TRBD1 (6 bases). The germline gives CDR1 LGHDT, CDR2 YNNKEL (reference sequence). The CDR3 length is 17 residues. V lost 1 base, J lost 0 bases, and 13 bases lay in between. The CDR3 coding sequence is TGTGCCAGCAGCCAAGGGGCGACAGGTATAGCCAAAAACATTCAGTACTTC. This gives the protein CASSQGATGIAKNIQYF. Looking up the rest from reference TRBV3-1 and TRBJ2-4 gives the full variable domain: DTAVSQTPKYLVTQMGNDKSIKCEQNLGHDTMYWYKQDSKKFLKIMFSYNNKELIINETVPNRFSPKSPDKAHLNLHINSLELGDSAVYFCASSQGATGIAKNIQYFGAGTRLSVL.

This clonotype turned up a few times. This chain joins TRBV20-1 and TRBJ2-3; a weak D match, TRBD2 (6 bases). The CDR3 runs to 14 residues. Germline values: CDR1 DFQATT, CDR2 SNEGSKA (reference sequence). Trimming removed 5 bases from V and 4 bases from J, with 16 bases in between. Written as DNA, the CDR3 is TGCAGTGCTGGGCTAGCGAACGGCCCAGATACGCAGTATTTT. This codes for CSAGLANGPDTQYF.

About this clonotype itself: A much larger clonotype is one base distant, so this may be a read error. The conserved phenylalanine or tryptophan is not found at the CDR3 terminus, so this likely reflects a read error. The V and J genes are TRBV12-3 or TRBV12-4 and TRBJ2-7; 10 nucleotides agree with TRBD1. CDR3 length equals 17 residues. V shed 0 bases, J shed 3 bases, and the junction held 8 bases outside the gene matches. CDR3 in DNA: TGTGCCAGCAGTTTAGCTGGGACAGGGGTCTCACTCTACGAGCAGTACTCC. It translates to CASSLAGTGVSLYEQYS.

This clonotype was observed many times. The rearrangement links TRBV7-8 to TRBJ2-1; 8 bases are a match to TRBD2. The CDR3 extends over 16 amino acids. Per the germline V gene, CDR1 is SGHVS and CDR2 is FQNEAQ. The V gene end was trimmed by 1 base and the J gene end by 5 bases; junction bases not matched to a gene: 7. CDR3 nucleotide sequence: TGTGCCAGCAGCTTAGTCGACGGGGGGGCCGACAATGAGCAGTTCTTC. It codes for CASSLVDGGADNEQFF.

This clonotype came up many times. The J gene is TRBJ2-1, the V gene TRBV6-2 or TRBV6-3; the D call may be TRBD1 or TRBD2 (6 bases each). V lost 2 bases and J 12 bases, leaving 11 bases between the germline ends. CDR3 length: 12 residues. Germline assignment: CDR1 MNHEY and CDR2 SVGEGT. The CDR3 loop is CASSYVGGGQFF. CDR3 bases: TGTGCCAGCAGTTACGTGGGGGGCGGGCAGTTCTTC.

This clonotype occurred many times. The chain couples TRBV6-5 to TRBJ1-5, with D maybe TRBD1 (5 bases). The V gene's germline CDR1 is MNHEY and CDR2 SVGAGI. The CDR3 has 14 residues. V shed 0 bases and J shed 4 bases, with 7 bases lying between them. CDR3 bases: TGTGCCAGCAGTTACTCCTGGGGGAATCAGCCCCAGCATTTT. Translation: CASSYSWGNQPQHF.

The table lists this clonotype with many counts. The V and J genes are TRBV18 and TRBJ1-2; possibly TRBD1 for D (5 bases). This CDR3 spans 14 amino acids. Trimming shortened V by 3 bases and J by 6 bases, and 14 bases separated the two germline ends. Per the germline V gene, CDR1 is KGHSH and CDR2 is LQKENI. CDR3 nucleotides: TGTGCCAGCTCACCCCCAGGGAACTCTAATGGCTACACCTTC. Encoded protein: CASSPPGNSNGYTF.

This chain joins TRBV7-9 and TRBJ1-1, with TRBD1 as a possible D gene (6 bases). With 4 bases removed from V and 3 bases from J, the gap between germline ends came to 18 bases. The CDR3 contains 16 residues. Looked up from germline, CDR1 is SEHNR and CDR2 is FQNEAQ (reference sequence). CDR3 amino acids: CASSWGLPGEDTEAFF. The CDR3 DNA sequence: TGTGCCAGCAGCTGGGGCCTGCCAGGGGAGGACACTGAAGCTTTCTTT.

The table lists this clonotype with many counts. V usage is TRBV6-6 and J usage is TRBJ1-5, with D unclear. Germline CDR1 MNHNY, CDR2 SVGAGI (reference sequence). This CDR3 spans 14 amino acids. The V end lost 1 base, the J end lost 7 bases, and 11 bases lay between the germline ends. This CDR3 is CASSYFKERQPQHF. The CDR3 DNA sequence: TGTGCCAGCAGTTACTTCAAAGAGCGGCAGCCCCAGCATTTT.

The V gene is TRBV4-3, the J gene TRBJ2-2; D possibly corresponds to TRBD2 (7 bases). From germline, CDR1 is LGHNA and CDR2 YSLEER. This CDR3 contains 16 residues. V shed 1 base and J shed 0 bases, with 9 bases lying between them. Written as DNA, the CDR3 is TGCGCCAGCAGCCAAGGAGGGGGGGCGAACACCGGGGAGCTGTTTTTT. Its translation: CASSQGGGANTGELFF.

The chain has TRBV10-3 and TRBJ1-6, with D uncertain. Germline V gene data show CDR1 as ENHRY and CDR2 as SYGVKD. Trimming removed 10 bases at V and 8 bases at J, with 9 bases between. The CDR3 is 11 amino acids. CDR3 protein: CATSEDSPLHF. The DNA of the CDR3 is TGTGCCACCTCCGAGGATTCACCCCTCCACTTT.

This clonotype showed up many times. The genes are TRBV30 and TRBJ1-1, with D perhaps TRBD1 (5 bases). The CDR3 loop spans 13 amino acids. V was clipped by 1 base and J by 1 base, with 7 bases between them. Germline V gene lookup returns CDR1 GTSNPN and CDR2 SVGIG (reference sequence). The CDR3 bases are TGTGCCTGGAGTGACACAGGGAACACTGAAGCTTTCTTT. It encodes CAWSDTGNTEAFF.

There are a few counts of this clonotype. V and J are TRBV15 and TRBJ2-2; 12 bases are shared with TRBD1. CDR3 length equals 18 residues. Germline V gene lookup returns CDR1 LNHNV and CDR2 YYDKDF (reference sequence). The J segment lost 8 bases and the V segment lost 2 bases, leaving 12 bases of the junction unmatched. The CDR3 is CATSRRPGQGALRGELFF. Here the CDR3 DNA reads TGTGCCACCAGCAGACGACCGGGACAGGGGGCTTTGAGGGGGGAGCTGTTTTTT.

Here the CDR3 DNA reads TGCAGTGCGAAGCCTAGCGGGAGGGAGACCCAGTACTTC. This gives the protein CSAKPSGRETQYF. This rearrangement joins TRBV20-1 to TRBJ2-5, with TRBD2 matching over 11 bases. This CDR3 has 13 amino acids. V lost 6 bases and J lost 5; bases outside the gene matches: 5. Germline V gene data show CDR1 as DFQATT and CDR2 as SNEGSKA (reference sequence).

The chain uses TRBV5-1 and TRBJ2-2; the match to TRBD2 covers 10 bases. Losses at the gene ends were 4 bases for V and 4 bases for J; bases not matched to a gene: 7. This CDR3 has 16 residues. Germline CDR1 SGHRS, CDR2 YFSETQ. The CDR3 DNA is TGCGCCAGCAGCGATCCTAGCGGGAGTGCCACCGGGGAGCTGTTTTTT. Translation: CASSDPSGSATGELFF.

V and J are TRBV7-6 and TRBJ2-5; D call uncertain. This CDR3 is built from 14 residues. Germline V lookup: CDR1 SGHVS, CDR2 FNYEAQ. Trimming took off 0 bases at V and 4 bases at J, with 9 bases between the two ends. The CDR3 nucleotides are TGTGCCAGCAGCTTAGCGGGCCCCCGAGAGACCCAGTACTTC. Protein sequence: CASSLAGPRETQYF.

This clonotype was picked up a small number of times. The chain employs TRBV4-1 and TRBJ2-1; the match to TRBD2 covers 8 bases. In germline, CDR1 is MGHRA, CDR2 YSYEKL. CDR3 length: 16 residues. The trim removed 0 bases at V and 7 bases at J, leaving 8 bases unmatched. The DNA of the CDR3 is TGCGCCAGCAGCCAAGACGGTAGCGGGGAGGTGAATGAGCAGTTCTTC. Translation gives CASSQDGSGEVNEQFF.

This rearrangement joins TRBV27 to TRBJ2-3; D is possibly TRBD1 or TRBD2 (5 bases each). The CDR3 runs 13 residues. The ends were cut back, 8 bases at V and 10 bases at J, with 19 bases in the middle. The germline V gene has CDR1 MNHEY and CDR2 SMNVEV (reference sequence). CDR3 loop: CASWGPRSGPQYF. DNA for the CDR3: TGTGCCAGCTGGGGACCGAGATCGGGCCCGCAGTATTTT.

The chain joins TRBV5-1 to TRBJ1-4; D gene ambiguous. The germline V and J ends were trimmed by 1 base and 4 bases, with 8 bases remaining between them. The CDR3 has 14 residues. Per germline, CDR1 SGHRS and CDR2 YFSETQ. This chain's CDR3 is CASSLSGFNEKLFF. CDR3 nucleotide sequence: TGCGCCAGCAGCTTGTCCGGGTTTAATGAAAAACTGTTTTTT. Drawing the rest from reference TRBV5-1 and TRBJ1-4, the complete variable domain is KAGVTQTPRYLIKTRGQQVTLSCSPISGHRSVSWYQQTPGQGLQFLFEYFSETQRNKGNFPGRFSGRQFSNSRSEMNVSTLELGDSALYLCASSLSGFNEKLFFGSGTQLSVL.

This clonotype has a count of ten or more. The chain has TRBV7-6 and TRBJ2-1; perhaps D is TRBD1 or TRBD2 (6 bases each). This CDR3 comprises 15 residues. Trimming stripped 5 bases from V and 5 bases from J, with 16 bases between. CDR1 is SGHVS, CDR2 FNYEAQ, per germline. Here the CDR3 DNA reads TGTGCCAGCAGCAGATGGGGCGGGGACAACAATGAGCAGTTCTTC. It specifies CASSRWGGDNNEQFF.

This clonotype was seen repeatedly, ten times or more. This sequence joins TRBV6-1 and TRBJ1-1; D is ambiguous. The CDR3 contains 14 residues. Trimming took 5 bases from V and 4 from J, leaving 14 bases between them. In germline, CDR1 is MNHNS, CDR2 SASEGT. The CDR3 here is CASSLRVEGTEAFF. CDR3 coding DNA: TGTGCCAGCAGTCTCCGGGTCGAGGGCACTGAAGCTTTCTTT.

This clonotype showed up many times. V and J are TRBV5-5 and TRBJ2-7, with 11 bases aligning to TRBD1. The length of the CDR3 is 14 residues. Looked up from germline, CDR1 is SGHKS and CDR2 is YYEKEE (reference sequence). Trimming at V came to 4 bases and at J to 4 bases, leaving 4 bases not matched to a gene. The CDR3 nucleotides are TGTGCCAGCAGCCCCGGGACAGGGGGGTACGAGCAGTACTTC. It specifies CASSPGTGGYEQYF.

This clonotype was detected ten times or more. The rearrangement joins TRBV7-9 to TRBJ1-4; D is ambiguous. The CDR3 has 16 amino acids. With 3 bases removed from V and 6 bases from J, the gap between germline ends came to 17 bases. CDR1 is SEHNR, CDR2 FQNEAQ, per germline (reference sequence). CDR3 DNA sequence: TGTGCCAGCAGCTTCTCGCAGGCTGGGGTGGATGAAAAACTGTTTTTT. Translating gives CASSFSQAGVDEKLFF.

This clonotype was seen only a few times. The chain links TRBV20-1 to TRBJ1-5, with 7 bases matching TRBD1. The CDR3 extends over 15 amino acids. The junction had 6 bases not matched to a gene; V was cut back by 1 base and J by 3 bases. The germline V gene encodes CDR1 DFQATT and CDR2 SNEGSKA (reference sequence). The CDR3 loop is CSARAATGNNQPQHF. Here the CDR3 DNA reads TGCAGTGCTAGAGCCGCGACAGGGAACAATCAGCCCCAGCATTTT.

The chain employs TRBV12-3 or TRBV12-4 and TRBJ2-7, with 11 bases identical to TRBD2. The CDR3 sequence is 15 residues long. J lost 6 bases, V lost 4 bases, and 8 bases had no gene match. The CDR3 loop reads CASSSTSGKTREQYF. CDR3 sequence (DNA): TGTGCCAGCAGTTCGACTAGCGGGAAAACGCGCGAGCAGTACTTC.